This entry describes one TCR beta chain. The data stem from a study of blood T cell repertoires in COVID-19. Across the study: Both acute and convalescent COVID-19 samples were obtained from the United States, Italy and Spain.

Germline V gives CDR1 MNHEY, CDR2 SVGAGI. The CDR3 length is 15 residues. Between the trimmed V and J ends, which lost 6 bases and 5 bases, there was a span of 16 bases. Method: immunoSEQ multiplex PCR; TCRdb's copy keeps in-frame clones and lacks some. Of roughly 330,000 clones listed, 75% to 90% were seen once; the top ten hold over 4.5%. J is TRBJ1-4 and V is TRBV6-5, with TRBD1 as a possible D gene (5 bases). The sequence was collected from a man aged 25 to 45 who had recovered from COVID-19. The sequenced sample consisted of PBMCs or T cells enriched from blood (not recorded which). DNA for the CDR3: TGTGCCAGCAGACCAACAGGCCCAGTAAATGAAAAACTGTTTTTT. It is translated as CASRPTGPVNEKLFF.